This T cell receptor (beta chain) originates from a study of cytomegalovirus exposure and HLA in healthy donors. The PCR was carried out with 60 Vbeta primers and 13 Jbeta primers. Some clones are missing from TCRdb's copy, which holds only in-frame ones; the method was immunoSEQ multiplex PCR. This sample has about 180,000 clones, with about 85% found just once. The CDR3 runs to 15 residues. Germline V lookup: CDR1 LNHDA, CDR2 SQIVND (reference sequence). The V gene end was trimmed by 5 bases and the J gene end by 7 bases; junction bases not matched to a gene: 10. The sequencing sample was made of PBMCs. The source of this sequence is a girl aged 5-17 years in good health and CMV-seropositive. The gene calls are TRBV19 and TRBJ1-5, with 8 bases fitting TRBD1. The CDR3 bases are TGTGCCAGTAGTCCCGGACAGGGATCTACGCAGCCCCAGCATTTT. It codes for CASSPGQGSTQPQHF.